The clone carrying this T cell receptor beta chain was detected only once. The target antigen is unknown. Between the trimmed V and J ends, which lost 4 bases and 0 bases, there was a span of 10 bases. Germline V gives CDR1 SNHLY, CDR2 FYNNEI. The CDR3 consists of 15 residues. This sample stems from a study of radiotherapy plus CTLA-4 blockade in lung cancer. Study-level background: Overall, approximately 19% of patients showed an objective response, while roughly 28% attained disease control.

It was focal radiation plus CTLA-4 blockade with ipilimumab that patients with chemo-refractory metastatic non-small-cell lung cancer received. General study points: TCR clones from tumors expanded in blood after radiotherapy plus ipilimumab. Strongest reported response predictors: early blood clone changes and post-radiation interferon-beta.

The data were produced by immunoSEQ multiplex PCR, yet TCRdb's version contains in-frame clones alone and is incomplete. The table shows some 66,000 clones, with about 80% occurring only once. The chain has TRBV2 and TRBJ2-1, with D possibly TRBD2 on 6 matching bases. The source material was peripheral blood, sampled from a patient treated with radiotherapy plus ipilimumab. The clonotype originates from a human donor with non-small cell lung cancer who had a partial response to radiotherapy plus ipilimumab. This CDR3 is CASSVSGGSYNEQFF. CDR3 nucleotide sequence: TGTGCCAGCAGTGTTAGCGGTGGCTCCTACAATGAGCAGTTCTTC.